This T cell receptor beta chain is drawn from a study of OX40 agonist ivuxolimab in advanced cancers. Study at large: Partial responses occurred in three patients (one hepatocellular carcinoma, two cutaneous melanoma).

Generated by immunoSEQ multiplex PCR, the TCRdb table keeps only in-frame clones and is missing some. The top ten clones hold approximately 2% of a sample with some 94,000 clones, 95% to 97% of them seen once. The CDR3 contains 18 residues. V lost 4 bases and J 0 bases, leaving 19 bases between the germline ends. The germline gives CDR1 SGHDN, CDR2 FVKESK. The origin of this receptor is an adult with an advanced solid tumor such as melanoma, head and neck, liver or kidney cancer. This specimen was CD4+ or CD8+ T cells sorted from blood, taken in a trial of the OX40 agonist ivuxolimab. The J gene is TRBJ1-3, the V gene TRBV14; D is uncertain. CDR3 nucleotide sequence: TGTGCCAGCAGCCCCGCCGGAGCACACGGACGCTCTGGAAACACCATATATTTT. This gives the protein CASSPAGAHGRSGNTIYF. Supplemented by reference TRBV14 and TRBJ1-3, the full variable domain reads EAGVTQFPSHSVIEKGQTVTLRCDPISGHDNLYWYRRVMGKEIKFLLHFVKESKQDESGMPNNRFLAERTGGTYSTLKVQPAELEDSGVYFCASSPAGAHGRSGNTIYFGEGSWLTVV.